The 3 T cell receptor beta chains below come from one sample, sequenced in a study of preoperative IRX-2 immunotherapy in early breast cancer. The treatment here: preoperative locoregional IRX-2 cytokine immunotherapy. Generated by immunoSEQ multiplex PCR, the TCRdb table keeps only in-frame clones and is missing some. The sample yields roughly 23,000 clones, approximately 90% seen once. The sequences come from tumor tissue, collected after IRX-2 immunotherapy. The receptors stem from a human donor with breast cancer.

V usage is TRBV28 and J usage is TRBJ2-7, with TRBD1 identical over 9 bases. There are 14 residues in the CDR3. Trimming at V came to 3 bases and at J to 7 bases, leaving 7 bases not matched to a gene. Germline CDR1 and CDR2: MDHEN and SYDVKM. CDR3 residues: CASSFSGTGREQYF. The CDR3 DNA follows: TGTGCCAGCAGTTTTTCCGGGACAGGGAGGGAGCAGTACTTC.

This clone was seen only once. The chain combines TRBV7-2 with TRBJ2-5; 16 bases are shared with TRBD2. With 4 bases clipped from V and 5 bases from J, the junction kept 4 bases outside the gene matches. The CDR3 covers 16 residues. CDR1 is SGHTA, CDR2 FQGNSA, per germline. Here the CDR3 DNA reads TGTGCCAGCAGCTCGGGACTAGCGGGGGGGCAGGAGACCCAGTACTTC. This codes for CASSSGLAGGQETQYF.

J is TRBJ1-2 and V is TRBV30; D is unclear. The V and J ends lost 2 bases and 6 bases respectively, with 13 bases between them. CDR1 is GTSNPN and CDR2 is SVGIG in the germline V gene (reference sequence). The CDR3 consists of 13 residues. CDR3 region: CAWSPTGSHGYTF. The CDR3 DNA follows: TGTGCCTGGAGTCCCACCGGGAGCCATGGCTACACCTTC.